This T cell receptor (beta chain) came from a study of T-cell memory formation after mild COVID-19. Looked up from germline, CDR1 is SGHRS and CDR2 is YFSETQ. The CDR3 has 16 residues. V lost 0 bases, J lost 2 bases, and 1 base stayed unmatched. There are a few counts of this clonotype. TCRdb passed the 5' RACE reads through MiXCR, listing each CDR3 protein once. Found here are 300,000 or so distinct CDR3 sequences, about a sixth of them singletons; the top ten hold roughly 25%. This clonotype originated in a man younger than 35 who had mild COVID-19 (a few samples of this study predate the infection). Cell type and time point are not known. The specimen was PBMCs or a T cell subset sorted from them (not recorded which). This chain connects TRBV5-1 to TRBJ2-1, with 11 bases fitting TRBD1. Here the CDR3 reads CASSLGGQGAYNEQFF. Written as DNA, the CDR3 is TGCGCCAGCAGCTTGGGGGGACAGGGGGCCTACAATGAGCAGTTCTTC.